This entry concerns a single TCR beta chain. Trimming at V came to 0 bases and at J to 8 bases, leaving 7 bases not matched to a gene. Per germline, CDR1 SGHTA and CDR2 FQGNSA. This CDR3 contains 17 residues. This entry belongs to a study of shared clonotypes between healthy human individuals. Libraries were prepared by immunoSEQ multiplex PCR; TCRdb keeps only in-frame clonotypes and omits some of them. The sample carries 2,500,000 or so clones, approximately 90% recorded once. Sequencing was carried out using naive CD4+ T cells sorted from blood. Subset here: CD45RA+ positively selected. The chain employs TRBV7-2 and TRBJ2-1, with 13 positions matching TRBD2. This TCR was recovered from a man between 18 and 29 years old in good health. As DNA, the CDR3 is TGTGCCAGCAGCTTAGCGAAACTAGCGGGAGGGGCCGATGAGCAGTTCTTC. Amino acids: CASSLAKLAGGADEQFF.